Presented here are 32 T cell receptor beta chains from one specimen sequenced in a study of beta chain features in type 1 diabetes. Expressed TCRB transcripts were sequenced, since all the RNA that had been isolated was reverse transcribed. The table came from immunoSEQ multiplex PCR; TCRdb's copy has only in-frame clones and leaves some out. This repertoire shows some 150,000 clones, nearly 50% found once; its top ten account for approximately 0.4%. Sequenced input: Tregs from blood. The receptor source for this set is a man aged 18-30 years in good health.

This clone was counted between two and nine times. This chain joins TRBV7-2 and TRBJ2-7; D possibly corresponds to TRBD1 (6 bases). The CDR3 consists of 13 residues. V was trimmed by 5 bases and J by 4 bases, leaving 12 bases between them. Germline assignment: CDR1 SGHTA and CDR2 FQGNSA. The CDR3 reads CASSEDSKYEQYF. The CDR3 DNA reads as TGTGCCAGCAGCGAGGACAGTAAATACGAGCAGTACTTC.

The V gene is TRBV5-1, the J gene TRBJ2-3; TRBD1 matches 8 bases. V lost 4 bases and J lost 5; bases outside the gene matches: 12. The CDR3 spans 16 residues. Looked up from germline, CDR1 is SGHRS and CDR2 is YFSETQ. DNA of the CDR3: TGCGCCAGCAGCCAGGGTATTTGGACAGGGAGAGATACGCAGTATTTT. Translated: CASSQGIWTGRDTQYF.

The rearrangement joins TRBV28 to TRBJ1-1; 7 bases agree with TRBD1. Germline values: CDR1 MDHEN, CDR2 SYDVKM. The J segment lost 5 bases and the V segment lost 3 bases, leaving 9 bases of the junction unmatched. The CDR3 contains 15 residues. DNA of the CDR3: TGTGCCAGCAGTTTTCCGACAGGGACGGGTACTGAAGCTTTCTTT. Protein sequence: CASSFPTGTGTEAFF.

This clone was observed a single time. The J gene is TRBJ2-5, the V gene TRBV2; D may be TRBD1 (6 bases). Germline V gives CDR1 SNHLY, CDR2 FYNNEI. Trimming took off 8 bases at V and 5 bases at J, with 24 bases between the two ends. This CDR3 is 16 amino acids long. The CDR3 DNA sequence: TGTGCCAGCCCAAAAGGGGGTCTGGCTTTGTCGGAGACCCAGTACTTC. Protein sequence: CASPKGGLALSETQYF.

The chain employs TRBV4-3 and TRBJ2-5; 12 bases map to TRBD2. Per the germline V gene, CDR1 is LGHNA and CDR2 is YSLEER. The CDR3 length is 18 residues. J gave up 4 bases and V 0 bases, and 9 bases lay outside the gene matches. The CDR3 nucleotides read TGCGCCAGCAGCCAAGAGGGACCTAGCGGGAGGGTTGGAGAGACCCAGTACTTC. Its protein is CASSQEGPSGRVGETQYF.

The gene calls are TRBV7-2 and TRBJ2-2; TRBD2 is a possible D gene (5 bases). CDR3 length: 18 amino acids. Between the trimmed V and J ends, which lost 4 bases and 4 bases, there was a span of 22 bases. In germline, CDR1 is SGHTA, CDR2 FQGNSA. This CDR3 is CASSSREVGRGFTGELFF. The CDR3 bases are TGTGCCAGCAGCTCCCGGGAAGTAGGCCGGGGATTCACCGGGGAGCTGTTTTTT.

This clone was seen a few times. The chain has TRBV19 and TRBJ2-3; no reliable D call. The CDR3 runs 12 residues. The V end lost 7 bases, the J end lost 6 bases, and 11 bases lay between the germline ends. Germline CDR1 reads LNHDA; CDR2 reads SQIVND (reference sequence). The CDR3, as DNA: TGTGCCAGTATGGGCGCTGGGGATACGCAGTATTTT. This gives the protein CASMGAGDTQYF.

J is TRBJ2-7 and V is TRBV10-3; TRBD1 matches at 8 bases. V gave up 3 bases and J gave up 5 bases; unmatched junction bases: 9. This CDR3 spans 15 amino acids. Germline V CDR1 and CDR2: ENHRY, SYGVKD. The CDR3 protein is CAISDIQGARNEQYF. CDR3 in DNA: TGTGCCATCAGTGATATCCAGGGGGCGAGGAACGAGCAGTACTTC.

CDR3 in amino acids: CSAVFTDTQYF. DNA of the CDR3: TGCAGTGCTGTATTCACAGATACGCAGTATTTT. This chain uses TRBV20-1 with TRBJ2-3, with D unclear. The germline CDR1 and CDR2 sequences are DFQATT and SNEGSKA (reference sequence). The V end was cut by 5 bases, the J end by 2 bases, with 5 bases between. The CDR3 spans 11 residues.

Only a few counts were recorded for this clone. The rearrangement links TRBV7-2 to TRBJ2-3, with a weak D call TRBD1 (5 bases). V was trimmed by 5 bases and J by 6 bases, leaving 18 bases between them. This CDR3 region has 15 residues. Germline values: CDR1 SGHTA, CDR2 FQGNSA. The CDR3 sequence is CASSQGVPYGDTQYF. In nucleotides, the CDR3 is TGTGCCAGCAGCCAAGGGGTGCCCTACGGGGATACGCAGTATTTT.

This clone was counted a few times. The chain couples TRBV5-1 to TRBJ1-2, with a weak D call TRBD1 (5 bases). The germline V gene has CDR1 SGHRS and CDR2 YFSETQ. CDR3 length: 13 amino acids. With 5 bases removed from V and 5 bases from J, the gap between germline ends came to 13 bases. The chain's CDR3 is CASSADSRYGYTF. For the CDR3, the DNA is TGCGCCAGCAGTGCCGACAGCCGATATGGCTACACCTTC.

Here the CDR3 DNA reads TGTGCCAGCAGCCCGAGGACTAGCGGGCGTCACTACGAGCAGTACTTC. Amino acids: CASSPRTSGRHYEQYF. The chain is built from TRBV7-9 and TRBJ2-7; 11 bases are a match to TRBD2. Trimming removed 5 bases from V and 3 bases from J; junction bases left unmatched: 9. The CDR3 has 16 residues. The germline V gene has CDR1 SEHNR and CDR2 FQNEAQ (reference sequence).

This clone was counted only a few times. J is TRBJ2-5 and V is TRBV29-1; 9 nucleotides line up with TRBD2. Germline values: CDR1 SQVTM, CDR2 ANQGSEA. The CDR3 contains 13 residues. V gave up 5 bases and J gave up 2 bases; unmatched junction bases: 3. Here the CDR3 DNA reads TGCAGCGTTCAGCTAGCGGGGCAAGAGACCCAGTACTTC. Protein product: CSVQLAGQETQYF. The full variable domain, its missing parts supplied by reference TRBV29-1 and TRBJ2-5, is SAVISQKPSRDICQRGTSLTIQCQVDSQVTMMFWYRQQPGQSLTLIATANQGSEATYESGFVIDKFPISRPNLTFSTLTVSNMSPEDSSIYLCSVQLAGQETQYFGPGTRLLVL.

J is TRBJ2-3 and V is TRBV2; weak D call: TRBD2 (5 bases). Germline CDR1 is SNHLY and CDR2 is FYNNEI. The CDR3 loop spans 12 amino acids. The V end lost 10 bases, the J end lost 5 bases, and 13 bases lay between the germline ends. The CDR3 loop reads CATRAQQDTQYF. The CDR3 DNA follows: TGTGCCACGAGGGCCCAACAAGATACGCAGTATTTT.

The chain uses TRBV7-2 and TRBJ2-3, with a possible D match to TRBD2 (5 bases). With 5 bases removed from V and 4 bases from J, the gap between germline ends came to 10 bases. Germline CDR1 SGHTA, CDR2 FQGNSA. The CDR3 totals 13 residues. The CDR3 DNA follows: TGTGCCAGCAGCCCAAATAGCGCAGATACGCAGTATTTT. Translation gives CASSPNSADTQYF.

This clone was seen more than once but under ten times. The chain joins TRBV30 to TRBJ2-7; 12 positions match TRBD1. The germline V gene encodes CDR1 GTSNPN and CDR2 SVGIG (reference sequence). The J segment lost 7 bases and the V segment lost 3 bases, leaving 16 bases of the junction unmatched. The CDR3 runs 17 residues. The CDR3 reads CAWRIIGRDRGLWEQYF. The DNA of the CDR3 is TGTGCCTGGAGGATAATCGGTCGGGACAGGGGGCTTTGGGAGCAGTACTTC.

The V and J genes are TRBV4-3 and TRBJ2-5; 11 bases line up with TRBD2. Germline V gene lookup returns CDR1 LGHNA and CDR2 YSLEER. CDR3 size: 16 residues. The trim removed 4 bases at V and 5 bases at J, leaving 9 bases unmatched. The CDR3 DNA reads TGCGCCAGCAGCCGATCGGGACTAGCGGAGGGGGAGACCCAGTACTTC. This translates into CASSRSGLAEGETQYF.

This clone was counted between two and nine times. This sequence joins TRBV6-1 and TRBJ2-5; 8 nucleotides agree with TRBD2. The CDR3 contains 15 residues. In germline, CDR1 is MNHNS, CDR2 SASEGT. V shed 5 bases and J 2 bases; nucleotides not matched to a gene: 7. DNA of the CDR3: TGTGCCAGCAGTTGGACTAGCACCTTACAAGAGACCCAGTACTTC. Its translation: CASSWTSTLQETQYF.

The chain uses TRBV18 and TRBJ2-7; D possibly corresponds to TRBD2 (6 bases). Per the germline V gene, CDR1 is KGHSH and CDR2 is LQKENI. CDR3 length equals 14 residues. The V end was cut by 1 base, the J end by 5 bases, with 12 bases between. CDR3 in DNA: TGTGCCAGCTCACCACACGGGGGAACCCACGAGCAGTACTTC. Its translation: CASSPHGGTHEQYF.

This clone was seen a handful of times. The V and J genes are TRBV7-2 and TRBJ1-2; D is undetermined. Germline V gene data show CDR1 as SGHTA and CDR2 as FQGNSA. V lost 3 bases to trimming and J lost 4 bases, with 15 bases between them. This CDR3 comprises 15 residues. The CDR3 DNA is TGTGCCAGCAGCTTCGCGGCAGTTAGTGCCTATGGCTACACCTTC. This encodes CASSFAAVSAYGYTF.

The chain has TRBV30 and TRBJ1-2; D is uncertain. Germline CDR1 GTSNPN, CDR2 SVGIG (reference sequence). CDR3 length equals 10 residues. The chain's CDR3 is CAIQKDGYTF. The CDR3 DNA follows: TGTGCGATACAGAAGGATGGCTACACCTTC.

The table lists this clone with a few counts. This rearrangement joins TRBV7-9 to TRBJ1-2, with D maybe TRBD1 (6 bases). The CDR3 is 13 amino acids. CDR1 and CDR2 (germline): SEHNR, FQNEAQ (reference sequence). The germline V and J ends were trimmed by 5 bases and 2 bases, with 9 bases remaining between them. CDR3 protein: CASSPRGNYGYTF. CDR3 sequence (DNA): TGTGCCAGCAGCCCGAGGGGGAACTATGGCTACACCTTC. The entire variable domain, with the rest obtained from reference TRBV7-9 and TRBJ1-2, is as follows: DTGVSQNPRHKITKRGQNVTFRCDPISEHNRLYWYRQTLGQGPEFLTYFQNEAQLEKSRLLSDRFSAERPKGSFSTLEIQRTEQGDSAMYLCASSPRGNYGYTFGSGTRLTVV.

The chain couples TRBV7-2 to TRBJ1-1; possible D gene TRBD1, 5 bases. CDR1 is SGHTA, CDR2 FQGNSA, per germline. V was clipped by 5 bases and J by 2 bases, with 15 bases between them. The CDR3 has 15 residues. CDR3 amino acids: CASSALQVFNTEAFF. CDR3 nucleotide sequence: TGTGCCAGCAGCGCCTTACAGGTTTTCAACACTGAAGCTTTCTTT.

This clone has more than one count but fewer than ten. The J gene is TRBJ2-7, the V gene TRBV30, with D perhaps matching TRBD2 (5 bases). Germline V CDR1 and CDR2: GTSNPN, SVGIG (reference sequence). CDR3 length: 14 amino acids. Trimming removed 2 bases at V and 4 bases at J, with 15 bases between. In DNA form, the CDR3 reads TGTGCCTGGAGTCCCGAGGGTACGGTTTACGAGCAGTACTTC. Translating it yields CAWSPEGTVYEQYF.

The V call is TRBV6-6, the J call TRBJ2-4; D gene unclear. The CDR3 loop spans 16 amino acids. Germline CDR1 reads MNHNY; CDR2 reads SVGAGI (reference sequence). Trimming took off 2 bases at V and 5 bases at J, with 16 bases between the two ends. The CDR3 DNA reads as TGTGCCAGCAGTTACATGCCAGGCCCCACGGAAAACATTCAGTACTTC. Translating gives CASSYMPGPTENIQYF.

This clone appeared a few times. The chain combines TRBV7-9 with TRBJ2-5, with D perhaps matching TRBD1 (6 bases). The CDR3 contains 12 residues. V lost 6 bases, J lost 5 bases, and 10 bases lay in between. The germline gives CDR1 SEHNR, CDR2 FQNEAQ (reference sequence). The chain's CDR3 is CASRPTGETQYF. In nucleotides, the CDR3 is TGTGCCAGCAGACCCACAGGGGAGACCCAGTACTTC.

This clone was seen only a few times. The V and J genes are TRBV19 and TRBJ1-4; a possible D gene is TRBD1 (5 bases). Between the trimmed V and J ends, which lost 3 bases and 7 bases, there was a span of 12 bases. The CDR3 is made up of 14 amino acids. Germline V gene lookup returns CDR1 LNHDA and CDR2 SQIVND (reference sequence). The CDR3 here is CASSIRQGGEKLFF. CDR3 sequence (DNA): TGTGCCAGTAGTATTCGGCAGGGCGGTGAAAAACTGTTTTTT.

The chain employs TRBV11-2 and TRBJ2-7, with D tentatively TRBD1 (6 bases). The CDR3 loop spans 13 amino acids. Trimming left V 10 bases short and J 0 bases short, with 13 bases between. Per germline, CDR1 SGHAT and CDR2 FQNNGV. CDR3 residues: CATRQANSYEQYF. CDR3 in DNA: TGTGCCACCCGACAGGCTAACTCCTACGAGCAGTACTTC.

J is TRBJ2-5 and V is TRBV18, with a weak D call TRBD1 (6 bases). The J call may not be correct, given that the DNA end is closer to TRBJ2-7. The CDR3 sequence is 14 residues long. Germline CDR1 KGHSH, CDR2 LQKENI. CDR3 amino acids: CASSPSRGPYEQYF. The CDR3 bases are TGTGCCAGCTCACCGAGCAGGGGCCCATACGAGCAGTACTTC.

The V and J genes are TRBV19 and TRBJ2-5, with TRBD2 matching 9 bases. This CDR3 is built from 15 residues. The junction had 4 bases not matched to a gene; V was cut back by 4 bases and J by 1 base. Germline loops: CDR1 LNHDA, CDR2 SQIVND (reference sequence). CDR3 protein: CASSKTTSGQETQYF. CDR3 nucleotide sequence: TGTGCCAGTAGTAAGACGACTAGCGGCCAAGAGACCCAGTACTTC.

This clone showed up just a few times. This rearrangement joins TRBV5-6 to TRBJ2-1, with 8 nucleotides matching TRBD2. The CDR3 has 16 residues. Unmatched junction bases numbered 11, after V lost 6 bases and J lost 3 bases. CDR1 SGHDT and CDR2 YYEEEE come from the germline V gene. This CDR3 is CASNLLAASLYNEQFF. The CDR3 coding sequence is TGTGCCAGCAACCTACTAGCGGCCTCCCTCTACAATGAGCAGTTCTTC.

The rearrangement uses TRBV7-2 and TRBJ2-1; no reliable D call. V lost 5 bases, J lost 0 bases, and 11 bases lay in between. Germline-derived CDR1 and CDR2 are SGHTA and FQGNSA. This CDR3 contains 15 residues. CDR3 DNA: TGTGCCAGCAGCCGGATGGAGAACTCCTACAATGAGCAGTTCTTC. It yields the protein CASSRMENSYNEQFF.